The text below deals with one TCR beta chain. The length of the CDR3 is 12 residues. Unmatched junction bases numbered 11, after V lost 6 bases and J lost 12 bases. Germline V CDR1 and CDR2: MDHEN, SYDVKM. How the authors handled the data: Amplification of reference gene primers was used by the study to estimate nucleated cell counts. Measured with immunoSEQ multiplex PCR; TCRdb has only the in-frame clones, and not every one. The V and J calls and clone size come from that table; D and trimming were worked out from the DNA. The table lists some 250,000 clones, under 90% of them singletons. The data originate from a study of blood T cell repertoires in COVID-19. Study-level background: Sources were T cells, B-cell-depleted T cells, or PBMCs; the material itself was cDNA or gDNA.

Sequencing input: peripheral blood. This clonotype originated in a young woman with acute or convalescent COVID-19. V gene TRBV28 combines with J gene TRBJ2-7, with 7 bases matching TRBD1. CDR3 nucleotide sequence: TGTGCCAGCAGCCTAGCTTGGGACAGTCCGTACTTC. Its protein is CASSLAWDSPYF.